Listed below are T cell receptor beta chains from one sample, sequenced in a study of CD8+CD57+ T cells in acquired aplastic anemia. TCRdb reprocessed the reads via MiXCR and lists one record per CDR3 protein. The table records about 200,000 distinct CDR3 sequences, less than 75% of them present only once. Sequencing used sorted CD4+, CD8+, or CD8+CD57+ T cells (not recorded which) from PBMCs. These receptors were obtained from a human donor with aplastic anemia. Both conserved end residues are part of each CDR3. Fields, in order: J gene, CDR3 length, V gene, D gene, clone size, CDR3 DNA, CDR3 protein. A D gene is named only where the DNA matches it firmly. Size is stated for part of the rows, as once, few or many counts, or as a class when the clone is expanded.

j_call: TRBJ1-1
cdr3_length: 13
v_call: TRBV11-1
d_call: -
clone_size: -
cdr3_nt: TGTGCCAGCGGCTCCATGGGATACACTGAAGCTTTCTTT
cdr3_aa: CASGSMGYTEAFF

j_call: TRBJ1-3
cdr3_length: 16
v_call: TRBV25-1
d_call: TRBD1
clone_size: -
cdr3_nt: TGTGCCAGCAGCGATGCTCAGGGGGAGGGTGGAAACACCATATATTTT
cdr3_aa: CASSDAQGEGGNTIYF

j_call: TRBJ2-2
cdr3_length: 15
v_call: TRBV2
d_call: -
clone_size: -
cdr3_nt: TGTGCCAGCAGTGAGTTGGGGACGAACACCGGGGAGCTGTTTTTT
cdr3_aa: CASSELGTNTGELFF

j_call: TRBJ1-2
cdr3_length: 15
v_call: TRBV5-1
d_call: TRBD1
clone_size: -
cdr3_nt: TGCGCCAGCAGCCAAGATAGACAGGGGGCATTTGGCTACACCTTC
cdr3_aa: CASSQDRQGAFGYTF

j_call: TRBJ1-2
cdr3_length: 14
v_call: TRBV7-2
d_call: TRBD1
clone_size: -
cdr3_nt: TGTGCCAGCAGCTTAGCCATCACAGGGGATGGCTACACCTTC
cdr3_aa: CASSLAITGDGYTF

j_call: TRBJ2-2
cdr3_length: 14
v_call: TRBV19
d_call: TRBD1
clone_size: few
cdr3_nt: TGTGCCAGTAGTCTGGGACAGGGTACCGGGGAGCTGTTTTTT
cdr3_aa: CASSLGQGTGELFF

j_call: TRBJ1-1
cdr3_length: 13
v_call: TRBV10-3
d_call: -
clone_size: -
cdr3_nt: TGTGCCATCAGTGTGGACGAGAACACTGAAGCTTTCTTT
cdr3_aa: CAISVDENTEAFF

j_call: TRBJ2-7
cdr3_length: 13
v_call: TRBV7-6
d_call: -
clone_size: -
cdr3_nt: TGTGCCAGCAGCTCCCAGGGGCCCTTGGAGCAGTACTTC
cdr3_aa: CASSSQGPLEQYF

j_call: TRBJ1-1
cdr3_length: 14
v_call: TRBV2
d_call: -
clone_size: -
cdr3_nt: TGTGCCAGCAGTGTTTTGGGTGGGAACACTGAAGCTTTCTTT
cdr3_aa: CASSVLGGNTEAFF

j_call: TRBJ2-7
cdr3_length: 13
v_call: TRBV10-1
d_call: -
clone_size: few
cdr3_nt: TGCGCCAGCAGTGGTTACGGGTCCTACGAGCAGTACTTC
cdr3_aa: CASSGYGSYEQYF

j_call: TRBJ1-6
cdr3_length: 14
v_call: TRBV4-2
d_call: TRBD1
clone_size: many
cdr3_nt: TGTGCCAGCAGCCAGGACAGGGAGAGTTCACCCCTCCACTTT
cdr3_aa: CASSQDRESSPLHF

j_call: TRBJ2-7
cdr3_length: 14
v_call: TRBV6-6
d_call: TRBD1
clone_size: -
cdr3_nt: TGTGCCAGCAAGCTAGGGGGCGAAGTGGGCGAGCAGTACTTC
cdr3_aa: CASKLGGEVGEQYF

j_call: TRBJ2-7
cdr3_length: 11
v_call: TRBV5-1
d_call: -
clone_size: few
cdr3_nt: TGTGCCAGCAGCTTTCTCACAGAGCAGTACTTC
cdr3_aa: CASSFLTEQYF

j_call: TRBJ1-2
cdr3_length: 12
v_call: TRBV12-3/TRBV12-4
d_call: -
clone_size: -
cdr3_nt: TGTGCCGGATATACGGGACGCCATGGCTACACCTTC
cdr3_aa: CAGYTGRHGYTF

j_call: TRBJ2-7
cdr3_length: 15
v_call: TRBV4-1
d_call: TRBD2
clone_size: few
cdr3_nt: TGCGCCAGCAGCCCGGGGGGGGGGCCTTCCGGCGAGCAGTACTTC
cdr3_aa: CASSPGGGPSGEQYF

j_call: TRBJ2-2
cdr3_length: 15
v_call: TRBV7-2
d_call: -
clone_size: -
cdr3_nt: TGTGCCAGCAGCCAAACCCACAAGAACACCGGGGAGCTGTTTTTT
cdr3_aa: CASSQTHKNTGELFF

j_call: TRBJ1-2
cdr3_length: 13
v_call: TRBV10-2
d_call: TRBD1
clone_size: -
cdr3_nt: TGCGCCAGCAGTGAGTCTTCAGGGGGTGGCTACACCTTC
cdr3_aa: CASSESSGGGYTF

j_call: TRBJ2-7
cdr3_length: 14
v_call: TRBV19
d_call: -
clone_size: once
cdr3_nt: TGTGCCAGTAGTTCGGACACATCCTCCTACGAGCAGTACTTC
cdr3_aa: CASSSDTSSYEQYF

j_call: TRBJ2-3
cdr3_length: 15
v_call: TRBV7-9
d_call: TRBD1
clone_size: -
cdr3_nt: TGTGCCAGCAGCACTACAGGGGGCGCGCACAATGAGCAGTATTTT
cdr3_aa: CASSTTGGAHNEQYF

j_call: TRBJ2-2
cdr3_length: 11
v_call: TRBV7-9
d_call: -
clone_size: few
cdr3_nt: TGTGCCACCGCGGACACCGGGGAGCTGTTTTTT
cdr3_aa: CATADTGELFF

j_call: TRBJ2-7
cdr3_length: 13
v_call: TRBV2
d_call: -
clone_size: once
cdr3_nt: TGTGCCAGCGGTCGGGCAGATACCTACGAGCAGTACTTC
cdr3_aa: CASGRADTYEQYF

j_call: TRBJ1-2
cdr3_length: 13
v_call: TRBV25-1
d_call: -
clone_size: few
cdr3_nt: TGTGCCACCGTCAGAACAGGATCGGAGGGCTACACCTTC
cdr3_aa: CATVRTGSEGYTF

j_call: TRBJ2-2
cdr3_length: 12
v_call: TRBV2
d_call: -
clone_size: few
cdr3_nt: TGTGCCAGCAGTGGTGGAACCGGGGAGCTGTTTTTT
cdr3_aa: CASSGGTGELFF

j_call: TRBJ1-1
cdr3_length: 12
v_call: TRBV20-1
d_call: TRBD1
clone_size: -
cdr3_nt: TGCAGTGCCGCTGACAGGGTCACTGAAGCTTTCTTT
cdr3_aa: CSAADRVTEAFF

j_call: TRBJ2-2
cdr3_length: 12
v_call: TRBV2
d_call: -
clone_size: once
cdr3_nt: TGTGCCAGCCAGGGGGGCACCGGGGAGCTGTTTTTT
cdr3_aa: CASQGGTGELFF

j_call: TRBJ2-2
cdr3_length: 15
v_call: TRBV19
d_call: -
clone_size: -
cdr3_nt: TGTGCCAGTAGTAGGACAGTTTTTAACACCGGGGAGCTGTTTTTT
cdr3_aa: CASSRTVFNTGELFF

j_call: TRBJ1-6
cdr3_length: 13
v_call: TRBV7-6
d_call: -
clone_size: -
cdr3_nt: TGTGCCAGCAGCACGACATCATATTCACCCCTCCACTTT
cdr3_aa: CASSTTSYSPLHF

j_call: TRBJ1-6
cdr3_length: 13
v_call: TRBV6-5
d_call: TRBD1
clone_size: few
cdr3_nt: TGTGCCAGCCACAGGGGGCCTAATTCACCCCTCCACTTT
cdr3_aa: CASHRGPNSPLHF